The 30 T cell receptor beta chains listed next were all sequenced from one sample in a study of T cell repertoires in cytomegalovirus infection. For these TCRs, the target antigens are not known. MiXCR, run by TCRdb on the reads, gives a single entry per CDR3 protein. The sample contains around 750,000 distinct CDR3 sequences, about 30% of which appear only once. The sample was cultured CD8+ T cells from PBMCs, taken from culture after CMV antigen stimulation. The receptors were sampled from a human donor in good health (CMV status not recorded). Some clones in this sample may be carry-over from other donors' samples.

In this sample, this clonotype turned up many times. The V and J genes are TRBV7-6 and TRBJ2-2; D may be TRBD1 or TRBD2 (5 bases each). Germline V gene data show CDR1 as SGHVS and CDR2 as FNYEAQ. There are 16 residues in the CDR3. The V end was cut by 5 bases, the J end by 7 bases, with 20 bases between. DNA of the CDR3: TGTGCCAGCAGCCCGGTTCTGTGGGACGCGGGCGGGGAGCTGTTTTTT. The encoded protein is CASSPVLWDAGGELFF.

This chain uses TRBV2 with TRBJ1-1; D is uncertain. CDR3 length: 12 residues. V was trimmed by 6 bases and J by 0 bases, leaving 5 bases between them. CDR1 SNHLY and CDR2 FYNNEI come from the germline V gene. The CDR3 protein is CASRYMNTEAFF. The CDR3 DNA is TGTGCCAGCAGATACATGAACACTGAAGCTTTCTTT.

V usage is TRBV25-1 and J usage is TRBJ2-7; D perhaps matches TRBD1 (5 bases). CDR3 length: 14 amino acids. Deletions cut 8 bases from V and 5 bases from J, with 19 bases between. Germline lookup yields CDR1 MGHDK and CDR2 SYGVNS. The CDR3 region is CASGPGQGGHEQYF. In DNA form, the CDR3 reads TGTGCCAGCGGCCCCGGGCAGGGCGGCCACGAGCAGTACTTC.

The genes are TRBV7-9 and TRBJ2-2; D is unresolved. V lost 3 bases, J lost 7 bases, and 9 bases lay in between. The germline V gene encodes CDR1 SEHNR and CDR2 FQNEAQ (reference sequence). CDR3 length equals 13 residues. The DNA for the CDR3 is TGTGCCAGCAGCTTGGGCCTTGTCGGGGAGCTGTTTTTT. Residues: CASSLGLVGELFF.

This clonotype was counted many times. The gene calls are TRBV7-2 and TRBJ2-7; D is uncertain. The germline V gene has CDR1 SGHTA and CDR2 FQGNSA. The CDR3 loop spans 12 amino acids. V was pared by 5 bases and J by 3 bases, with 8 bases between. As DNA, the CDR3 is TGTGCCAGCAGCCACAATTACTACGAGCAGTACGTC. This translates into CASSHNYYEQYV.

This clonotype was observed at least ten times. The rearrangement uses TRBV7-9 and TRBJ1-2; D is unclear. V was trimmed by 3 bases and J by 2 bases, leaving 13 bases between them. The CDR3 loop spans 15 amino acids. Germline CDR1 reads SEHNR; CDR2 reads FQNEAQ (reference sequence). CDR3 bases: TGTGCCAGCAGCTTTACAAGGGTTGACAACTATGGCTACACCTTC. This encodes CASSFTRVDNYGYTF.

The DNA of the CDR3 is TGTGCCACCAGCAGAGGGACAGACTCCTATAATTCACCCCTCCACTTT. Its translation: CATSRGTDSYNSPLHF. The chain combines TRBV15 with TRBJ1-6, with D tentatively TRBD1 (6 bases). Germline lookup yields CDR1 LNHNV and CDR2 YYDKDF (reference sequence). The V and J ends lost 1 base and 0 bases respectively, with 7 bases between them. This CDR3 is built from 16 residues. Using reference TRBV15 and TRBJ1-6 for the parts outside the CDR3, the full variable domain is DAMVIQNPRYQVTQFGKPVTLSCSQTLNHNVMYWYQQKSSQAPKLLFHYYDKDFNNEADTPDNFQSRRPNTSFCFLDIRSPGLGDTAMYLCATSRGTDSYNSPLHFGNGTRLTVT.

The rearrangement uses TRBV27 and TRBJ2-5; D is uncertain. This CDR3 is 13 amino acids long. CDR1 MNHEY and CDR2 SMNVEV come from the germline V gene (reference sequence). V lost 3 bases and J lost 7, with 12 bases in between. In nucleotides, the CDR3 is TGTGCCAGCAGTTTTTCCCAGCGCGGGACCCAGTACTTC. This codes for CASSFSQRGTQYF.

This clonotype was detected ten times or more. The chain employs TRBV7-2 and TRBJ2-1; D not resolved. This CDR3 contains 14 residues. Trimming stripped 1 base from V and 7 bases from J, with 11 bases between. The germline V gene encodes CDR1 SGHTA and CDR2 FQGNSA. The CDR3: CASSLEWFYNEQFF. For the CDR3, the DNA is TGTGCCAGCAGCTTAGAATGGTTTTATAATGAGCAGTTCTTC.

This clonotype was detected a few times. The chain couples TRBV4-1 to TRBJ2-1, with TRBD2 identical over 7 bases. The V and J ends lost 0 bases and 7 bases, in that order; junction bases with no gene match: 12. This CDR3 contains 17 residues. Germline CDR1 and CDR2: MGHRA and YSYEKL. For the CDR3, the DNA is TGCGCCAGCAGCCAAGATCCCGGCGGGGGATACCCTAATGAGCAGTTCTTC. Protein sequence: CASSQDPGGGYPNEQFF.

The rearrangement uses TRBV19 and TRBJ2-1; 11 bases are a match to TRBD1. After removal of 3 bases from V and 7 bases from J, the junction contained 2 bases not matched to a gene. This CDR3 is 14 amino acids long. CDR1 is LNHDA and CDR2 is SQIVND in the germline V gene (reference sequence). For the CDR3, the DNA is TGTGCCAGTAGTATGGACAGGGGGCGGAATGAGCAGTTCTTC. It encodes CASSMDRGRNEQFF.

The gene calls are TRBV28 and TRBJ2-1, with D maybe TRBD1 (6 bases). Trimming shortened V by 5 bases and J by 8 bases, and 19 bases separated the two germline ends. Germline V lookup: CDR1 MDHEN, CDR2 SYDVKM. The CDR3 has 15 residues. The DNA of the CDR3 is TGTGCCAGCAGTCTCAGGGGTGGGGTAGGCGATGAGCAGTTCTTC. As protein: CASSLRGGVGDEQFF.

As concerns this clonotype: The CDR3 does not close with the conserved phenylalanine or tryptophan, likely indicating a read error. This chain uses TRBV19 with TRBJ2-7, with D possibly called TRBD1 or TRBD2 (6 bases each). V was trimmed by 3 bases and J by 0 bases, leaving 18 bases between them. This CDR3 has 17 amino acids. CDR1 LNHDA and CDR2 SQIVND come from the germline V gene (reference sequence). This CDR3 is CASSIRGRPRDSYEQYS. In nucleotides, the CDR3 is TGTGCCAGTAGTATCCGGGGGCGACCGCGAGACTCCTACGAGCAGTACTCC.

This clonotype has just a few counts. The chain uses TRBV7-6 and TRBJ2-7; a possible D gene is TRBD2 (6 bases). Trimming left V 3 bases short and J 5 bases short, with 17 bases between. This CDR3 spans 15 amino acids. Looked up from germline, CDR1 is SGHVS and CDR2 is FNYEAQ. The chain's CDR3 is CASSFLLAVGNEQYF. The CDR3 DNA reads as TGTGCCAGCAGCTTTCTACTAGCAGTTGGAAACGAGCAGTACTTC.

This clonotype was seen a handful of times. The chain carries TRBV7-9 and TRBJ1-1; D is perhaps TRBD1 (5 bases). The ends were cut back, 1 base at V and 0 bases at J, with 12 bases in the middle. CDR3 size: 16 residues. Looked up from germline, CDR1 is SEHNR and CDR2 is FQNEAQ (reference sequence). CDR3 sequence: CASSLEGAPMNTEAFF. The CDR3, as DNA: TGTGCCAGCAGCTTAGAAGGGGCGCCGATGAACACTGAAGCTTTCTTT.

At least ten counts were recorded for this clonotype. V is TRBV12-3 or TRBV12-4 and J is TRBJ2-6, with 8 bases lining up with TRBD1. Trimming removed 6 bases from V and 0 bases from J; junction bases left unmatched: 10. This CDR3 is 18 amino acids long. The CDR3 sequence: CASRETGGWVSGANVLTF. As DNA, the CDR3 is TGTGCCAGCAGGGAAACAGGGGGATGGGTCTCTGGGGCCAACGTCCTGACTTTC.

The rearrangement joins TRBV10-3 to TRBJ2-7; TRBD1 agrees at 9 bases. The germline gives CDR1 ENHRY, CDR2 SYGVKD. The trim removed 6 bases at V and 5 bases at J, leaving 5 bases unmatched. The CDR3 runs to 13 residues. The CDR3 protein is CAIRTGGTDEQYV. The CDR3, as DNA: TGTGCCATCAGAACAGGGGGCACGGACGAGCAGTACGTC.

The chain joins TRBV10-3 to TRBJ2-3, with D possibly being TRBD2 (6 bases). The germline CDR1 and CDR2 sequences are ENHRY and SYGVKD. The CDR3 has 15 residues. V gave up 10 bases and J gave up 2 bases, with 19 bases separating them. CDR3 in amino acids: CATAWARGATDTQYF. The CDR3 DNA sequence: TGTGCCACCGCCTGGGCTCGCGGGGCCACAGATACGCAGTATTTT.

A few counts support this clonotype. The chain couples TRBV12-3 or TRBV12-4 to TRBJ2-1; 7 bases align to TRBD1. Unmatched junction bases numbered 9, after V lost 6 bases and J lost 4 bases. This CDR3 is 15 amino acids long. The DNA for the CDR3 is TGTGCCAGCAGGATATCCGGGACAGAGTACAATGAGCAGTTCTTC. The encoded protein is CASRISGTEYNEQFF.

This clonotype has a handful of counts. The chain combines TRBV28 with TRBJ2-5; D unresolved. Trimming took off 3 bases at V and 1 base at J, with 27 bases between the two ends. Per germline, CDR1 MDHEN and CDR2 SYDVKM. This CDR3 region has 20 residues. For the CDR3, the DNA is TGTGCCAGCAGTTTTAGGGTAGGGTCTGAACTCCCACGCTCCCAAGAGACCCAGTACTTC. It is translated as CASSFRVGSELPRSQETQYF.

This clonotype was counted only a few times. The chain recombines TRBV12-3 or TRBV12-4 with TRBJ1-1; a weak D match, TRBD1 (5 bases). The CDR3 loop spans 14 amino acids. V gave up 5 bases and J gave up 8 bases, with 18 bases separating them. CDR3 residues: CASSVTGPVGEAFF. The DNA of the CDR3 is TGTGCCAGCAGTGTGACGGGACCCGTCGGGGAAGCTTTCTTT.

This chain uses TRBV7-9 with TRBJ1-1; tentative D call: TRBD1 (5 bases). The CDR3 is made up of 13 amino acids. Trimming removed 3 bases at V and 4 bases at J, with 9 bases between. The germline gives CDR1 SEHNR, CDR2 FQNEAQ (reference sequence). CDR3 nucleotide sequence: TGTGCCAGCAGCTTGGACATAAGCACTGAAGCTTTCTTT. This gives the protein CASSLDISTEAFF.

The table lists this clonotype with a few counts. The chain uses TRBV4-1 and TRBJ1-6; no firm D call. CDR3 length: 14 amino acids. Germline V gene data show CDR1 as MGHRA and CDR2 as YSYEKL. The V end was cut by 0 bases, the J end by 10 bases, with 10 bases between. The CDR3 here is CASSQEVGLSPLHF. In nucleotides, the CDR3 is TGCGCCAGCAGCCAAGAAGTAGGACTCTCACCCCTCCACTTT.

The rearrangement links TRBV7-9 to TRBJ2-2, with D perhaps TRBD1 (5 bases). Germline V CDR1 and CDR2: SEHNR, FQNEAQ (reference sequence). The CDR3 runs to 16 residues. V lost 5 bases and J lost 0, with 13 bases in between. The CDR3 DNA follows: TGTGCCAGCAGCCTAGGACAACCGACGAACACCGGGGAGCTGTTTTTT. It encodes CASSLGQPTNTGELFF.

This clonotype has at least ten counts. The chain combines TRBV11-3 with TRBJ2-3, with a weak D call TRBD2 (5 bases). Trimming removed 5 bases from V and 2 bases from J, with 14 bases in between. The CDR3 extends over 15 amino acids. Germline lookup yields CDR1 SGHNT and CDR2 YENEEA. CDR3 DNA: TGTGCCAGCAGCCTCGGACTGGCAACCACAGATACGCAGTATTTT. Translated, it gives CASSLGLATTDTQYF.

The chain links TRBV27 to TRBJ2-1; D might be TRBD2 (6 bases). V gave up 6 bases and J gave up 5 bases, with 8 bases separating them. The CDR3 is 12 amino acids. CDR1 and CDR2 (germline): MNHEY, SMNVEV (reference sequence). The CDR3 DNA is TGTGCCAGCAGGCGGGACGACAATGAGCAGTTCTTC. Its protein product is CASRRDDNEQFF.

The chain is built from TRBV28 and TRBJ2-1; the D call may be TRBD1 or TRBD2 (5 bases each). The CDR3 is 16 residues long. V was clipped by 3 bases and J by 7 bases, with 19 bases between them. Germline CDR1 and CDR2: MDHEN and SYDVKM. CDR3 protein: CASSFRVGGRHNEQFF. The CDR3 nucleotides read TGTGCCAGCAGTTTCAGGGTTGGGGGTCGTCATAATGAGCAGTTCTTC.

Comments on this clonotype: A much larger clonotype is one base distant, so this may be a read error. The chain links TRBV7-1 to TRBJ1-4, with 12 bases identical to TRBD1. TRBV7-1 is identified as an open reading frame with a role that is uncertain. The CDR3 is 15 residues long. V lost 5 bases to trimming and J lost 10 bases; unmatched junction nucleotides: 8. CDR3 nucleotides: TGTGCCAGCAGCCTCAGGGGACAGGGGGCAGGAAAACTGTTTTTT. It is translated as CASSLRGQGAGKLFF.

The V gene is TRBV27, the J gene TRBJ1-1; perhaps TRBD1 as D (6 bases). CDR3 length: 12 residues. Between the trimmed V and J ends, which lost 1 base and 6 bases, there was a span of 6 bases. Germline V gives CDR1 MNHEY, CDR2 SMNVEV (reference sequence). The CDR3 reads CASSLYRAEAFF. The CDR3 nucleotides are TGTGCCAGCAGTTTATACAGGGCTGAAGCTTTCTTT.

This rearrangement joins TRBV7-8 to TRBJ2-2; D is possibly TRBD1 or TRBD2 (5 bases each). Trimming left V 5 bases short and J 3 bases short, with 10 bases between. This CDR3 is built from 14 residues. Germline assignment: CDR1 SGHVS and CDR2 FQNEAQ. CDR3: CASSPGTYTGELFF. The CDR3 nucleotides read TGTGCCAGCAGCCCCGGGACGTACACCGGGGAGCTGTTTTTT. The complete variable domain, with remaining parts taken from reference TRBV7-8 and TRBJ2-2, reads GAGVSQSPRYKVAKRGQDVALRCDPISGHVSLFWYQQALGQGPEFLTYFQNEAQLDKSGLPSDRFFAERPEGSVSTLKIQRTQQEDSAVYLCASSPGTYTGELFFGEGSRLTVL.